Shown below are 7 T cell receptor beta chains from a single sample sequenced in a study of shared clonotypes between healthy human individuals. Repertoires were generated with immunoSEQ multiplex PCR, while TCRdb's copy carries only in-frame clones and drops some. The data show 2 million to 3 million clones, 90% to 95% seen once. Sequenced input: naive CD4+ T cells from PBMCs. Noted subset: CD45RA+ positively selected. The source of these receptors is a man between 18 and 35 years old in good health. Some clones in this sample may be carry-over from other donors' samples.

In nucleotides, the CDR3 is TGTGCCAGCAGCCAGAGACTCCTATCCTCTGGAAACACCATATATTTT. Its translation is CASSQRLLSSGNTIYF. V and J are TRBV14 and TRBJ1-3, with D hard to call. The germline V gene has CDR1 SGHDN and CDR2 FVKESK. The CDR3 sequence is 16 residues long. The V end lost 3 bases, the J end lost 0 bases, and 12 bases lay between the germline ends.

The V and J genes are TRBV28 and TRBJ2-1, with D maybe TRBD2 (5 bases). Germline CDR1 MDHEN, CDR2 SYDVKM. Trimming took 7 bases from V and 6 from J, leaving 13 bases between them. The CDR3 loop spans 13 amino acids. The CDR3 is CASKLRTVNEQFF. The DNA of the CDR3 is TGTGCCAGCAAACTAAGGACTGTCAATGAGCAGTTCTTC.

The V call is TRBV28, the J call TRBJ1-4, with no clear D. Germline V gene lookup returns CDR1 MDHEN and CDR2 SYDVKM. V lost 5 bases, J lost 0 bases, and 4 bases lay in between. This CDR3 contains 13 residues. The CDR3, as DNA: TGTGCCAGCAGTAGGTCAACTAATGAAAAACTGTTTTTT. This translates into CASSRSTNEKLFF.

The chain employs TRBV5-1 and TRBJ1-2; D gene uncertain. Trimming took 2 bases from V and 6 from J, leaving 14 bases between them. This CDR3 has 14 amino acids. Per germline, CDR1 SGHRS and CDR2 YFSETQ. Written as DNA, the CDR3 is TGCGCCAGCAGCTTTAGTAAAGGGTCAGATGGCTACACCTTC. This encodes CASSFSKGSDGYTF.

The genes are TRBV20-1 and TRBJ2-1; no clear D gene. The CDR3 runs 10 residues. Germline loops: CDR1 DFQATT, CDR2 SNEGSKA (reference sequence). Trimming took 7 bases from V and 8 from J, leaving 9 bases between them. The CDR3 DNA reads TGCAGTGTTAATACAGATGAGCAGTTCTTC. It yields the protein CSVNTDEQFF.

The chain has TRBV9 and TRBJ1-5, with D perhaps matching TRBD1 (6 bases). Germline loops: CDR1 SGDLS, CDR2 YYNGEE. V was pared by 4 bases and J by 3 bases, with 14 bases between. This CDR3 has 15 amino acids. The CDR3 DNA reads TGTGCCAGCAGCCCGAAGGACAGTACCAATCAGCCCCAGCATTTT. This gives the protein CASSPKDSTNQPQHF.

The chain couples TRBV6-6 to TRBJ2-1; the match to TRBD1 covers 10 bases. With 6 bases clipped from V and 1 base from J, the junction kept 3 bases outside the gene matches. This CDR3 region has 15 residues. Germline V CDR1 and CDR2: MNHNY, SVGAGI (reference sequence). The CDR3 reads CASSGQGGSYNEQFF. The CDR3 bases are TGTGCCAGCAGCGGACAGGGGGGATCCTACAATGAGCAGTTCTTC.